This T cell receptor beta chain was identified in a study of vaccination effects on CD4 cells after COVID-19. General study findings and limits: Pronounced clonal contraction occurred in clones induced by infection and by vaccine late after vaccination. Of the vaccine-induced clones from healthy vaccinees, merely 1 of 255 recognized common cold coronaviruses as well.

Peptide-pool stimulation followed by sequencing identified expanded antigen-specific CD4+ clonotypes in the ViraFEST assay. Subsequent to approximately 11 days of culture, CD4+ T cells were isolated. Two doses of either BNT162b2 or mRNA-1273 were given to each participant. Replacing half the medium with IL-2 medium was done on days 3 and 7. Profiling relied on immunoSEQ multiplex PCR, and the TCRdb table lists in-frame clones only, not all of them. The sample has around 30,000 clones, around 75% seen once. Note on this clone: Its antigen is not identified.

The TCR sequence derives from a human donor who received a COVID-19 vaccine. Some clones in this sample may be carry-over from other donors' samples. Sequenced material: CD4+ T cells from PBMCs cultured with SARS-CoV-2 spike peptides, taken after COVID-19 vaccination.

CDR3 loop: CASVVGAGNTIYF. The CDR3 coding sequence is TGTGCCAGCGTGGTGGGTGCTGGAAACACCATATATTTT. The chain combines TRBV12-3 or TRBV12-4 with TRBJ1-3; D remains ambiguous. CDR3 length: 13 residues. With 8 bases removed from V and 2 bases from J, the gap between germline ends came to 10 bases.